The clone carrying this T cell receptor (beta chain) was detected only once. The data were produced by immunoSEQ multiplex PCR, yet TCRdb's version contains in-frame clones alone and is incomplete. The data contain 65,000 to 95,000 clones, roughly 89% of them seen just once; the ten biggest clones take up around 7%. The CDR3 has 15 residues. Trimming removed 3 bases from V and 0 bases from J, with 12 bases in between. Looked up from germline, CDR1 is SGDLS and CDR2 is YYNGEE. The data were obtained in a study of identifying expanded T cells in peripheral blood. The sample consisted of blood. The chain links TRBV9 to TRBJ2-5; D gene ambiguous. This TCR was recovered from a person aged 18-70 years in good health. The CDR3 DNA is TGTGCCAGCAGCGGCCCGGTGGGGTACCAAGAGACCCAGTACTTC. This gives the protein CASSGPVGYQETQYF.